The rows below give T cell receptor beta chains drawn from one sample of a study of T-cell reconstitution after alpha-beta-depleted transplantation in children. TCRdb ran MiXCR on the PCR reads and lists one entry per CDR3 protein. The data show about 120,000 distinct CDR3 sequences, 10% seen once. The sequencing here drew on PBMCs from the stem cell graft donor, taken from the stem cell graft. These receptors all stem from a human donor who donated a stem cell graft to a child with acute lymphoblastic leukemia. The CDR3 runs from the conserved cysteine through the conserved F or W. Only some rows state a clone size, as once, few, many or a class for expanded clones.

abundance: many; j_gene: TRBJ2-7; v_gene: TRBV4-3; CDR3aa: CASSPEGLAGSEQYF
abundance: few; j_gene: TRBJ2-7; v_gene: TRBV3-1; CDR3aa: CASSHLGAGYEQYF
abundance: many; j_gene: TRBJ2-7; v_gene: TRBV5-1; CDR3aa: CASSLLEGLTNEQYF
abundance: many; j_gene: TRBJ1-1; v_gene: TRBV14; CDR3aa: CASSSQGYAEAFF
abundance: many; j_gene: TRBJ1-2; v_gene: TRBV5-1; CDR3aa: CASSAGTGNHYGYTF
abundance: many; j_gene: TRBJ2-3; v_gene: TRBV6-1; CDR3aa: CASSAGDRLTDTQYF
abundance: many; j_gene: TRBJ2-1; v_gene: TRBV9; CDR3aa: CASSVGRNNEQFF
abundance: many; j_gene: TRBJ1-2; v_gene: TRBV5-1; CDR3aa: CASSLADRDGYTF
abundance: few; j_gene: TRBJ2-7; v_gene: TRBV5-1; CDR3aa: CASSRAGVDSYEQYF
abundance: many; j_gene: TRBJ2-5; v_gene: TRBV3-1; CDR3aa: CASSFQFGGQRRETQYF
abundance: many; j_gene: TRBJ2-3; v_gene: TRBV20-1; CDR3aa: CSAEFPGQGASTDTQYF
abundance: many; j_gene: TRBJ2-2; v_gene: TRBV14; CDR3aa: CASSLLAGGPGELFF
abundance: .; j_gene: TRBJ1-6; v_gene: TRBV4-2; CDR3aa: CASSQVRDSPLHF
abundance: few; j_gene: TRBJ2-7; v_gene: TRBV29-1; CDR3aa: CSIPGEQTYEQYF
abundance: many; j_gene: TRBJ2-3; v_gene: TRBV27; CDR3aa: CASSFPADTQYF
abundance: many; j_gene: TRBJ2-4; v_gene: TRBV20-1; CDR3aa: CSARERSGGADIQYF
abundance: many; j_gene: TRBJ2-3; v_gene: TRBV4-3; CDR3aa: CASSQDVLGATDTQYF
abundance: many; j_gene: TRBJ1-4; v_gene: TRBV7-2; CDR3aa: CASSPDSGWGEKLFF
abundance: .; j_gene: TRBJ2-3; v_gene: TRBV6-1; CDR3aa: CASRSGALPPTDTQYF
abundance: many; j_gene: TRBJ2-7; v_gene: TRBV12-3/TRBV12-4; CDR3aa: CASSFGTSGRVMQYF
abundance: many; j_gene: TRBJ1-6; v_gene: TRBV9; CDR3aa: CASSPRDGSYNSPLHF
abundance: many; j_gene: TRBJ2-1; v_gene: TRBV18; CDR3aa: CASSQDYNEQFF